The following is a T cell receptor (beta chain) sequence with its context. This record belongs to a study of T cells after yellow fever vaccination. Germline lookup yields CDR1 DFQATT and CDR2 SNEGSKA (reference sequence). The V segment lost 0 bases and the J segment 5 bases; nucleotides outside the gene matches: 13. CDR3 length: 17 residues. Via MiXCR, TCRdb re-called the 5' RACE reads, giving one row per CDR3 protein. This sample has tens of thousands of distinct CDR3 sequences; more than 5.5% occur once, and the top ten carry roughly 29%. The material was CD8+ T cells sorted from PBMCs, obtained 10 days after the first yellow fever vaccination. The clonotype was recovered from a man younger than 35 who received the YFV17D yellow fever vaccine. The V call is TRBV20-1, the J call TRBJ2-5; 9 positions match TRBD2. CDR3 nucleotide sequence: TGCAGTGCTAGAGATAAAAGCGGGGGGCGCCTGTGGGAGACCCAGTACTTC. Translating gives CSARDKSGGRLWETQYF.